This paragraph reports one TCR beta chain. This sample was included in a study of blood T cell repertoires in COVID-19. Study summary: The origin of the acute and convalescent COVID-19 samples was the United States, Italy and Spain. T cells, B-cell-depleted T cells, or PBMCs supplied cDNA or gDNA.

This CDR3 region has 16 residues. The V gene end was trimmed by 4 bases and the J gene end by 5 bases; junction bases not matched to a gene: 11. Germline V CDR1 and CDR2: SGHNT, YYREEE (reference sequence). The authors' processing: Estimates of nucleated cell counts were drawn from the amplification of reference gene primers. The table came from immunoSEQ multiplex PCR; TCRdb's copy has only in-frame clones and leaves some out. V, J and clone size reflect that table, while D and trimming were determined from the DNA. Counted here are approximately 260,000 clones, approximately 87% occurring once; the ten biggest clones make up about 4.9%.

The rearrangement links TRBV5-4 to TRBJ2-3; 9 bases align to TRBD2. The clonotype was recovered from a man in his 60s who had recovered from COVID-19. Specimen: peripheral blood. The CDR3 DNA reads TGTGCCAGCAGCCAGGGGGGCGGGAGGGCCGGAGATACGCAGTATTTT. The encoded protein is CASSQGGGRAGDTQYF.